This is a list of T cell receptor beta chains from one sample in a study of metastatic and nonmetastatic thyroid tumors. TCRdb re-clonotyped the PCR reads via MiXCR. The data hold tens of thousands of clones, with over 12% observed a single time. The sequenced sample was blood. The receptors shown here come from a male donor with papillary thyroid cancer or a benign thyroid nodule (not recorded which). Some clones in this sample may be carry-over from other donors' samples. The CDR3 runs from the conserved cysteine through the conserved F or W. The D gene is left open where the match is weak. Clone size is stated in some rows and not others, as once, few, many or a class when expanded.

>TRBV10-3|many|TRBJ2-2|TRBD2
CAISGTSGNTGELFF
TGTGCCATCAGTGGGACTAGCGGGAACACCGGGGAGCTGTTTTTT
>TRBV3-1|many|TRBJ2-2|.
CASSLGTGELFF
TGTGCCAGCAGCCTCGGCACCGGGGAGCTGTTTTTT
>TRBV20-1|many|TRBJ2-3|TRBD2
CSARGPGGPLYTQYF
TGCAGTGCCCGGGGGCCGGGAGGGCCTTTGTATACGCAGTATTTT
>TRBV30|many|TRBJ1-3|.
CAWSVTGNTIYF
TGTGCCTGGAGTGTGACTGGAAACACCATATATTTT
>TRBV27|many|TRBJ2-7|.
CASSLTQSVEQYF
TGTGCCAGCAGTTTAACCCAATCGGTCGAGCAGTACTTC
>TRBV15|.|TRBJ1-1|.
CATSRTVFF
TGTGCCACCAGTCGAACCGTTTTCTTT
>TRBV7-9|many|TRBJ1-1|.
CASSLYAVMNTEAFF
TGTGCCAGCAGCTTATACGCGGTGATGAACACTGAAGCTTTCTTT
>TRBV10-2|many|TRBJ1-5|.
CASSTGPSEPQHF
TGCGCCAGCAGTACCGGCCCCAGTGAGCCCCAGCATTTT
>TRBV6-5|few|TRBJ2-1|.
CASSSSSGHNEQFF
TGTGCCAGCAGTTCTTCCTCGGGTCACAATGAGCAGTTCTTC
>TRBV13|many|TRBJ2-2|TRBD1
CASSLGTGVPGELFF
TGTGCCAGCAGCCTTGGGACAGGGGTCCCCGGGGAGCTGTTTTTT
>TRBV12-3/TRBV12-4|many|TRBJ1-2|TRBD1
CASSAGQHYGYTF
TGTGCCAGCAGTGCGGGACAGCACTATGGCTACACCTTC
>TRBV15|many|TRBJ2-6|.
CATSRDRGLAGANVLTF
TGTGCCACCAGCAGAGATCGGGGACTGGCTGGGGCCAACGTCCTGACTTTC
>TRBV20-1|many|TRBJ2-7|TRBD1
CSARDTRGRVLEQYF
TGCAGTGCTAGAGATACCAGGGGGCGAGTCCTCGAGCAGTACTTC
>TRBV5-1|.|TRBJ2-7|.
CASSPVTWQYEQYF
TGCGCCAGCAGCCCCGTGACATGGCAATACGAGCAGTACTTC
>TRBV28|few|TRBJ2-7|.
CAILGACLAEGYEQYF
TGTGCCATCCTCGGAGCGTGTTTAGCGGAGGGGTACGAGCAGTACTTC
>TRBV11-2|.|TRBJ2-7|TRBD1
CASSPYRDSGLPRNEQHF
TGTGCCAGCAGTCCCTACCGGGACAGTGGACTTCCAAGGAACGAGCAGCACTTC
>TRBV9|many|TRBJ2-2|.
CASSVGGSSTGELFF
TGTGCCAGCAGCGTAGGGGGGAGTAGCACCGGGGAGCTGTTTTTT
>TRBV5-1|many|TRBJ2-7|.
CASSSSYEQYF
TGCGCCAGCAGCAGCTCCTACGAGCAGTACTTC
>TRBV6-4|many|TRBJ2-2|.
CASSEEGTGELFF
TGTGCCAGCAGTGAGGAGGGAACCGGGGAGCTGTTTTTT
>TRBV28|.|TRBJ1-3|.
CASAWAGSSGNTIYF
TGTGCCAGCGCGTGGGCAGGTTCTTCTGGAAACACCATATATTTT
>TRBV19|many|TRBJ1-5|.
CASSIYQPRGNQPQHF
TGTGCCAGTAGTATATATCAGCCGAGGGGCAATCAGCCCCAGCATTTT
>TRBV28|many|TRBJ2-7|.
CASSFPGEYEQYF
TGTGCCAGCAGTTTCCCGGGGGAGTACGAGCAGTACTTC
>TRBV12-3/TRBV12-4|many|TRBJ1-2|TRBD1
CASSRGQGILENGYTF
TGTGCCAGCAGCCGAGGACAGGGAATACTTGAGAATGGCTACACCTTC
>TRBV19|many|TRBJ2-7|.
CASSNHYGQYF
TGTGCCAGTAGTAACCACTACGGGCAGTACTTC
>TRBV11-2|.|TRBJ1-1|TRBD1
CASSQQGWGYMNTEAFF
TGCGCCAGCAGCCAACAGGGGTGGGGGTATATGAACACTGAAGCTTTCTTT
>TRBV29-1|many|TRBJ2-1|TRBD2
CSVGLAQPLYEQFF
TGCAGCGTAGGACTAGCGCAACCCCTCTATGAGCAGTTCTTC
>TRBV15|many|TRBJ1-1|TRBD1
CATSRERTGTNTEAFF
TGTGCCACCAGCAGAGAAAGGACAGGAACGAACACTGAAGCTTTCTTT
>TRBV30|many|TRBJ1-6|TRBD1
CAWSARGRSPLHF
TGTGCCTGGAGTGCCAGGGGGAGGTCACCCCTCCACTTT
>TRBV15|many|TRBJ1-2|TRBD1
CATRRDRANGYTF
TGTGCCACGCGCCGGGACAGGGCTAATGGCTACACCTTC
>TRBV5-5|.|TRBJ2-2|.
CASSLGTGRNTGELFF
TGTGCCAGCAGCTTGGGAACGGGCCGAAACACCGGGGAGCTGTTTTTT
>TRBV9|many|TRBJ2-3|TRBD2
CASSPGTSGVIATQYF
TGTGCCAGCAGCCCCGGGACTAGCGGCGTTATCGCTACGCAGTATTTT
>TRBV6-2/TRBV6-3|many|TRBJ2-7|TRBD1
CASRTGTGRVTTYEQYF
TGTGCCAGCAGGACCGGGACAGGAAGGGTTACAACCTACGAGCAGTACTTC
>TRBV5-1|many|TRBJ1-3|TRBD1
CASSTTGDGNTIYF
TGCGCCAGCTCAACGACAGGGGATGGAAACACCATATATTTT
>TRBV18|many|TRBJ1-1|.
CASSPSGVPEAFF
TGTGCCAGCTCACCATCGGGCGTCCCTGAAGCTTTCTTT
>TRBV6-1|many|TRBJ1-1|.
CASSLAGTEAFF
TGTGCCAGCAGTTTGGCAGGCACTGAAGCTTTCTTT
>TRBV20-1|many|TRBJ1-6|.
CSAPTGREGRTAPLHF
TGCAGTGCTCCCACTGGCAGGGAAGGACGAACCGCACCCCTCCACTTT
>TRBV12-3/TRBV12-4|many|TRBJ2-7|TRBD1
CASSPGTGEVSEQYF
TGTGCCAGCAGTCCGGGGACAGGGGAGGTGAGTGAGCAGTACTTC
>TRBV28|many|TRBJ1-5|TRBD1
CASSPSTGGQPQHF
TGTGCCAGCAGTCCATCGACAGGGGGTCAGCCCCAGCATTTT
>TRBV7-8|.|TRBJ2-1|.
CASSLRGSSYNEQFF
TGTGCCAGCAGCTTAAGAGGAAGCTCATACAATGAGCAGTTCTTC
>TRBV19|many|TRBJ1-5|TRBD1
CASSTAQGDQPQHF
TGTGCCAGTAGTACTGCCCAGGGGGATCAGCCCCAGCATTTT
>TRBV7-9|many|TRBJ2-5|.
CASSLDGTGSETQYF
TGTGCCAGCAGCTTAGATGGAACAGGGTCAGAGACCCAGTACTTC